This T cell receptor (beta chain) was identified during a study of shared clonotypes between healthy human individuals (TCRdb year 2020). About the full investigation: Two women and three men aged 18 to 49 years were included in the cohort. For each donor, CD4 naive and CD4 memory were each run on three plates, CD8 naive on two plates, and CD8 memory on one plate. Blood TCR repertoires of 5 or 6 healthy adults were deeply sequenced to estimate repertoire size and the extent of clonotype sharing between individuals. To increase sequencing depth and limit assay-specific biases, TCR repertoire library preparation and sequencing were carried out by different laboratories using diverse techniques. Per donor, leukapheresis produced somewhere between about 0.85 and 10 billion PBMCs. General conclusions and limits of the study: Compared with non-shared clonotypes, clonotypes shared by all four sorted-subset donors had higher generation probabilities. Around 5% of naive CD4, around 3.6% of naive CD8, 2% to 2.5% of memory CD4, and roughly 0.4% of memory CD8 clonotypes were shared across several donors. Pairwise subsampling led to the expectation that sequencing depth would affect the degree of clonotype sharing among donors. Naive subsets generally had larger estimated clonotype richness than memory subsets did. The small number of donors limited the genetic and exposure-history diversity represented. Rarefaction of sorted-subset datasets indicated incomplete sequencing despite the large sequencing depth. Sampling was restricted to blood, and TCR repertoires in tissues likely differ from the TCR repertoires found in blood.

There are 16 amino acids in the CDR3, from cysteine to phenylalanine inclusive. The read is trimmed to its CDR3 DNA, 48 bases read in frame from base 1. As encoded in the germline V gene (reference sequence), CDR1 is MNHNY while CDR2 is SVGAGI. Relative to germline, V is 4 bases shorter and J is 8 bases shorter, with 22 bases between their ends. CD8 naive samples were CD45RO-negative cells positively selected for CCR7, giving a CD45RA+CCR7+ population that excluded TemRA cells. The donors were healthy, HIV-negative adults who had no recently reported acute infections or vaccinations. Every donor was a Caucasian adult residing in Nashville, Tennessee, USA. Blood was obtained by leukapheresis, after which PBMCs were separated by Ficoll-Histopaque density gradient centrifugation and cryopreserved in liquid nitrogen vapor phase. Analytical flow cytometry was used to check the purity and quantity of each magnetically sorted T cell population. Genomic DNA was isolated from each sorted fraction and quantified by UV absorbance on a Nanodrop 2000c.

Remarks on this clone: No antigen is known for it. The record has no base qualities; no much larger clone is one base away.

TCR CDR3 regions were amplified from genomic DNA by multiplex PCR using the deep immunoSEQ assay. For each cell subset, the extracted genomic DNA was distributed evenly across all wells of several immunoSEQ 96-well plates, and each plate served as one replicate. Each replicate PCR for sorted subsets received about 210 ng genomic DNA, equal to about 29,000 T cell genomes. Purified libraries were measured with a Qubit 3.0 fluorometer, size-checked on a Bioanalyzer 2100, and measured again with the KAPA Library Quantification kit. Every immunoSEQ 96-well plate was sequenced on a separate single-read 150-cycle Illumina NextSeq 550 flow cell. In the authors' own workflow: Because the immunoSEQ output held only junctional sequences and lacked quality scores, the filtering could not match the filtering applied to full-length reads. Sequences were annotated with PyIR, a Python wrapper for IgBLAST v1.9, using IMGT germline references to assign V/J genes and CDR3. Any read was removed if the V/J assignment was weak (E-value above 1e-6), the CDR3 was missing, or the read contained stop codons, out-of-frame junctions, or ambiguous translated residues. V3J clonotypes were defined by identical inferred V gene, J gene, and CDR3 amino acid sequence. The percentage overlap between two repertoires was calculated by dividing the number of shared unique clonotypes by the size of the smaller repertoire. Three approaches were used to assess repertoire richness: RTK rarefaction, the Chao1 estimator, and Recon v2.1 estimates of unobserved clonotypes. OLGA was used to compute generation probabilities for all TCRbeta clonotypes that the gDNA method yielded from several donors. TCRdb re-hosts the immuneACCESS table, in-frame sequences only. Its copies lack some clones; in the studies checked, an unresolved V gene accounts for under half of them, and the cause for the rest is not known. That table supplies the V and J calls and clone size; D and trimming were determined from the DNA. A total of roughly 1,800,000 clones appear in this sample, approximately 94% of them only once. The ten top clones hold 1.2% of the sample.

The origin of this receptor is a man aged 18 to 29 in good health. The chain links TRBV6-6 with TRBJ2-3; TRBD2 is possibly the D segment (5 matching bases). The sequenced material came from naive CD8+ T cells sorted from blood. Sample cell subset or site, as interpreted from the label and publication: CD45RA+CCR7+. The nucleotide sequence reads as follows: TGTGCCAGCAGTTCGACCGTGGACCCGGAGGTTGGTACGCAGTATTTT. This yields the protein CASSSTVDPEVGTQYF.